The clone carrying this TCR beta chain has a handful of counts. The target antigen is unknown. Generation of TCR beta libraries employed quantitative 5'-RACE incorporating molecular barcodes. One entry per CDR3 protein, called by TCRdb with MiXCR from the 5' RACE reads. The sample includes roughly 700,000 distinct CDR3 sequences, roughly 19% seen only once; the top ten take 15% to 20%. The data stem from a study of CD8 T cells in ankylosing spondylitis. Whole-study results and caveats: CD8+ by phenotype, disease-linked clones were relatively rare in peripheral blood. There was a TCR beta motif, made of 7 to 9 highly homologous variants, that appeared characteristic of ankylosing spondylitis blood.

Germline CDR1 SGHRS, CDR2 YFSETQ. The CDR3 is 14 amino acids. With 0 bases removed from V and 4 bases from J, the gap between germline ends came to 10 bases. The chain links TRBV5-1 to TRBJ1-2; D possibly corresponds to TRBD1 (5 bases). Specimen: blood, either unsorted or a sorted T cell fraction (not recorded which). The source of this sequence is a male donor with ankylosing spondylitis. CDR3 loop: CASSLEGNGYGYTF. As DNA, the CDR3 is TGCGCCAGCAGCTTGGAGGGGAACGGCTATGGCTACACCTTC.